The 5 T cell receptor beta chains reported below all come from one sample, sequenced in a study of cytomegalovirus exposure and HLA in healthy donors. Primers: 60 Vbeta forward and 13 Jbeta reverse. The assay was immunoSEQ multiplex PCR, and TCRdb's table has in-frame clones only and misses some. The sample holds under 150,000 clones, 65% to 90% seen once. The sample comprised PBMCs. Receptors originate from a girl aged 2 to 10 in good health and CMV-seronegative.

The gene calls are TRBV7-8 and TRBJ1-3, with TRBD1 identical over 9 bases. There are 16 residues in the CDR3. CDR1 SGHVS and CDR2 FQNEAQ come from the germline V gene. J was trimmed by 4 bases and V by 4 bases; bases with no gene match: 8. The CDR3 coding sequence is TGTGCCAGCAGCTCTGAAAACAGGGGGCCGGGAAACACCATATATTTT. As protein: CASSSENRGPGNTIYF.

The chain carries TRBV6-6 and TRBJ2-7; D perhaps matches TRBD1 (6 bases). CDR1 and CDR2 (germline): MNHNY, SVGAGI (reference sequence). V was trimmed by 6 bases and J by 6 bases, leaving 18 bases between them. This CDR3 is built from 14 residues. The CDR3 DNA follows: TGTGCCAGCAGGGAGAACAGGGACCCCCCCGAGCAGTACTTC. Its translation: CASRENRDPPEQYF.

The rearrangement links TRBV28 to TRBJ1-6; D is undetermined. The CDR3 is 14 residues long. Looked up from germline, CDR1 is MDHEN and CDR2 is SYDVKM. V was clipped by 2 bases and J by 7 bases, with 9 bases between them. CDR3: CASSLDGKNSPLHF. CDR3 in DNA: TGTGCCAGCAGTTTAGACGGGAAGAATTCACCCCTCCACTTT.

This clone was observed a handful of times. The sample carries other DNA sequences with the same CDR3. The V and J genes are TRBV5-4 and TRBJ2-7, with D perhaps TRBD1 (6 bases). Germline values: CDR1 SGHNT, CDR2 YYREEE (reference sequence). V lost 1 base, J lost 1 base, and 6 bases lay in between. The CDR3 runs to 13 residues. CDR3 amino acids: CASSLQGSYEQYF. In DNA form, the CDR3 reads TGTGCCAGCAGCTTGCAGGGGTCCTACGAGCAGTACTTC.

The V call is TRBV23-1, the J call TRBJ1-2, with a tentative D call TRBD1 (6 bases). TRBV23-1 is an ORF, and what it does is uncertain. Trimming took off 4 bases at V and 4 bases at J, with 16 bases between the two ends. This CDR3 comprises 15 residues. CDR3: CASSRTGNPLYGYTF. The CDR3 DNA reads TGCGCCAGCAGTCGAACAGGGAACCCTCTCTATGGCTACACCTTC.